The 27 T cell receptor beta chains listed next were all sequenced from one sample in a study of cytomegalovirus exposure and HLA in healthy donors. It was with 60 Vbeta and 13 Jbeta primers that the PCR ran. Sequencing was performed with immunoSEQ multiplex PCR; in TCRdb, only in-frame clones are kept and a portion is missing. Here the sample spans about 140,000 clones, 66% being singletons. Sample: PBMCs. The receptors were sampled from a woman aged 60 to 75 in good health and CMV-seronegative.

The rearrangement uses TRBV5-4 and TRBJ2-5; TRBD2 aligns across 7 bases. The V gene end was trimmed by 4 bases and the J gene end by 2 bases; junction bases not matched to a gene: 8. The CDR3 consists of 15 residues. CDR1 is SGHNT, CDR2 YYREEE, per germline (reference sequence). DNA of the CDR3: TGTGCCAGCAGCCCCTTCGGGAGGAGGCAAGAGACCCAGTACTTC. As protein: CASSPFGRRQETQYF.

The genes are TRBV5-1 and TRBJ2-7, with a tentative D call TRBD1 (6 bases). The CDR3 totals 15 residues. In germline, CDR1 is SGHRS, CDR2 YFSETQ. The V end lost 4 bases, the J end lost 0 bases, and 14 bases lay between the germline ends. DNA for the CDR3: TGCGCCAGCAGCCCTCAGAGGGGGAACTCCTACGAGCAGTACTTC. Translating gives CASSPQRGNSYEQYF.

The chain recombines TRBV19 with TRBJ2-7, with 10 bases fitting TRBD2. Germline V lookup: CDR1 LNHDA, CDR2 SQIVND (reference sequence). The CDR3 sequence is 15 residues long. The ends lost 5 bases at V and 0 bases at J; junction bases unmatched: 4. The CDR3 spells CASSESGRVSYEQYF. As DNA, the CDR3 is TGTGCCAGTAGTGAAAGCGGGAGGGTCTCCTACGAGCAGTACTTC.

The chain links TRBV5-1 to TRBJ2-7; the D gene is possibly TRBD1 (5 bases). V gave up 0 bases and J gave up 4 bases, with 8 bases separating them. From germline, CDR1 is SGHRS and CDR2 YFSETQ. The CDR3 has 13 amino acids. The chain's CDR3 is CASSLEAGYEQYF. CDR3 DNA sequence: TGCGCCAGCAGCTTGGAGGCAGGGTACGAGCAGTACTTC.

Here the CDR3 reads CASSFPGTSGTDTQYF. The CDR3, as DNA: TGTGCCAGCAGTTTCCCAGGGACTAGCGGGACAGATACGCAGTATTTT. The chain carries TRBV6-6 and TRBJ2-3; 12 bases match TRBD2. Trimming cost V 4 bases and J 3 bases; bases outside gene matches: 5. The CDR3 is made up of 16 amino acids. The germline CDR1 and CDR2 sequences are MNHNY and SVGAGI (reference sequence).

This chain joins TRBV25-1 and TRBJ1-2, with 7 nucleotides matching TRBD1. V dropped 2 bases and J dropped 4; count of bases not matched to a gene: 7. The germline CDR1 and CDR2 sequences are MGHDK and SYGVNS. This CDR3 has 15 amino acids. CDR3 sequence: CASSELDRDSYGYTF. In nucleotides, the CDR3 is TGTGCCAGCAGTGAACTAGACCGGGACAGCTATGGCTACACCTTC.

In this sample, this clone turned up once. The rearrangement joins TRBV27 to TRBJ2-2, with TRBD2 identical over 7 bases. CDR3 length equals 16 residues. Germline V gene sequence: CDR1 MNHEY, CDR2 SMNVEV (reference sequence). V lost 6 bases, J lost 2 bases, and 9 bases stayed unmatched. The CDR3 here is CASSLSSGPNTGELFF. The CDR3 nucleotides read TGTGCCAGCAGCCTCTCTAGCGGACCTAACACCGGGGAGCTGTTTTTT.

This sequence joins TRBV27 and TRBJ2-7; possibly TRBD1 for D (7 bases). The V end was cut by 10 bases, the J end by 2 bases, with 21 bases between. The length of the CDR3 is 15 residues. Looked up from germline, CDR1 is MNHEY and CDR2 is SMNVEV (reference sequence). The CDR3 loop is CAIGTAAGLPYEQYF. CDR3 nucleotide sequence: TGTGCCATCGGGACAGCTGCGGGACTCCCCTACGAGCAGTACTTC.

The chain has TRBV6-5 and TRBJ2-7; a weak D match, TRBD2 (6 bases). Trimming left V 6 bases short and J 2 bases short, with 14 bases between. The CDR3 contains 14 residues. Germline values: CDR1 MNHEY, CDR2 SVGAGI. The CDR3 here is CASRTGPSAYEQYF. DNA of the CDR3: TGTGCCAGCAGGACGGGACCTAGCGCCTACGAGCAGTACTTC.

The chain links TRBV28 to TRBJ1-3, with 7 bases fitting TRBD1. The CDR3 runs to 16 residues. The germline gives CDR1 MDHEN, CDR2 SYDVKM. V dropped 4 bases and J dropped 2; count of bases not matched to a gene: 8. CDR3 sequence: CASSSGTGAPGNTIYF. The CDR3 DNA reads TGTGCCAGCAGTTCGGGAACAGGGGCCCCTGGAAACACCATATATTTT.

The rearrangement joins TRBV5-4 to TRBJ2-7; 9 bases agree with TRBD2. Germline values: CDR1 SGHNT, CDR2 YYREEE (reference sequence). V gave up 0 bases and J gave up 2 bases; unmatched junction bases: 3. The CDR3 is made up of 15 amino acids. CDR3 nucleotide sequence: TGTGCCAGCAGCTTGGGCGGGAGGGGCGCCTACGAGCAGTACTTC. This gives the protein CASSLGGRGAYEQYF.

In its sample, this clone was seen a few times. The CDR3 DNA sequence: TGTGCCAGCAGCCCCGAGGACAGGGCGGGCTATGGCTACACCTTC. Encoded protein: CASSPEDRAGYGYTF. This chain links TRBV9 with TRBJ1-2; 8 bases map to TRBD1. This CDR3 contains 15 residues. The J segment lost 4 bases and the V segment lost 4 bases, leaving 9 bases of the junction unmatched. Germline loops: CDR1 SGDLS, CDR2 YYNGEE.

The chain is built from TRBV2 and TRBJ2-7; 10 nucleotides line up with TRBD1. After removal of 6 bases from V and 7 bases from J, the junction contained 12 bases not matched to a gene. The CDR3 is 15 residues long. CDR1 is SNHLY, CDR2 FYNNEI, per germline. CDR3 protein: CASRIFGTGAREQYF. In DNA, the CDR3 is TGTGCCAGCAGGATATTTGGGACAGGGGCGAGGGAGCAGTACTTC. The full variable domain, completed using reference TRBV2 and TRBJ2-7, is EPEVTQTPSHQVTQMGQEVILRCVPISNHLYFYWYRQILGQKVEFLVSFYNNEISEKSEIFDDQFSVERPDGSNFTLKIRSTKLEDSAMYFCASRIFGTGAREQYFGPGTRLTVT.

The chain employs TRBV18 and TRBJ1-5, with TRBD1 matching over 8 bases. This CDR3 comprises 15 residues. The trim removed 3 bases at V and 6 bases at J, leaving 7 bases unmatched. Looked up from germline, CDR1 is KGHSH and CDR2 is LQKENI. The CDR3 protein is CASSPSGQGSQPQHF. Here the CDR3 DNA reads TGTGCCAGCTCACCTTCAGGACAGGGAAGTCAGCCCCAGCATTTT.

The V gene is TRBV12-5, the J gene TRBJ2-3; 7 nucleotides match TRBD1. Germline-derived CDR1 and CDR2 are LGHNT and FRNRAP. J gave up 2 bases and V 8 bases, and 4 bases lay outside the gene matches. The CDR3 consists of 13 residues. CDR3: CASSGQPTDTQYF. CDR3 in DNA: TGTGCTAGTTCGGGACAGCCCACAGATACGCAGTATTTT.

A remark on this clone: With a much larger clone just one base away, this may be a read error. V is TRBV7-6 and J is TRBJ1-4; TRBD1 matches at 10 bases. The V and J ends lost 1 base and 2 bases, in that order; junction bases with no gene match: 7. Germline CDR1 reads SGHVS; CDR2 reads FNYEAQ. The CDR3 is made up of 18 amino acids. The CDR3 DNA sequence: TGTGCCAGCAGCTTAGGGACAGGGGGGCGACGGACTAATGAAAAACTGTTTTTT. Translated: CASSLGTGGRRTNEKLFF.

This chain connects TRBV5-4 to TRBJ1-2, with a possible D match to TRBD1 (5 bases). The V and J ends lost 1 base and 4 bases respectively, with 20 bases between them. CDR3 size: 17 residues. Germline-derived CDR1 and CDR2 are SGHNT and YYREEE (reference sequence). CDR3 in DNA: TGTGCCAGCAGCTTGTCTTCTGCAGGGAGGGGTAGCTATGGCTACACCTTC. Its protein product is CASSLSSAGRGSYGYTF.

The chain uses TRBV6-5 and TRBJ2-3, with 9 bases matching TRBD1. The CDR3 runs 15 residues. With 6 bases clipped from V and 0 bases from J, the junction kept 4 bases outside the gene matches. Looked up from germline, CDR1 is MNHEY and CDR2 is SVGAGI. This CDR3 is CASSLQGASTDTQYF. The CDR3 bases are TGTGCCAGCAGCCTACAGGGGGCTAGCACAGATACGCAGTATTTT.

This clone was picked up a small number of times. The CDR3 spells CASSPRGREKVYGYTF. For the CDR3, the DNA is TGTGCCAGCTCACCACGCGGGAGGGAGAAGGTCTATGGCTACACCTTC. This sequence joins TRBV18 and TRBJ1-2; D uncertain. Germline loops: CDR1 KGHSH, CDR2 LQKENI. This CDR3 is built from 16 residues. With 1 base removed from V and 4 bases from J, the gap between germline ends came to 16 bases.

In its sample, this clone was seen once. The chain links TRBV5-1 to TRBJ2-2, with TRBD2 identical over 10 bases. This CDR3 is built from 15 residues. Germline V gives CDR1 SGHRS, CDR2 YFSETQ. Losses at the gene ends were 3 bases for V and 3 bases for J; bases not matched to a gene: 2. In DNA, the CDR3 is TGCGCCAGCAGCTCGACTAGCGGGTACACCGGGGAGCTGTTTTTT. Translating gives CASSSTSGYTGELFF.

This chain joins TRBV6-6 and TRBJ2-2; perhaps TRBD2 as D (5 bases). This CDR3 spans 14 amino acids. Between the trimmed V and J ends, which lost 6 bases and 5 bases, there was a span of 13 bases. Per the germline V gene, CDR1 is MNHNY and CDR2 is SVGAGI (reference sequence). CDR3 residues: CASSLTGETGELFF. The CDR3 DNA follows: TGTGCCAGCAGCCTAACCGGGGAGACCGGGGAGCTGTTTTTT.

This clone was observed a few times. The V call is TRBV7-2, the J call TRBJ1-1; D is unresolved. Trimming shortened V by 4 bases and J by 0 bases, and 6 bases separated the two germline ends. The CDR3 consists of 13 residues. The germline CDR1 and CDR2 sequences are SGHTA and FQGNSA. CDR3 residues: CASSSTLNTEAFF. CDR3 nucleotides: TGTGCCAGCAGCTCGACATTGAACACTGAAGCTTTCTTT. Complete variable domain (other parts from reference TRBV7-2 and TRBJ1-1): GAGVSQSPSNKVTEKGKDVELRCDPISGHTALYWYRQSLGQGLEFLIYFQGNSAPDKSGLPSDRFSAERTGGSVSTLTIQRTQQEDSAVYLCASSSTLNTEAFFGQGTRLTVV.

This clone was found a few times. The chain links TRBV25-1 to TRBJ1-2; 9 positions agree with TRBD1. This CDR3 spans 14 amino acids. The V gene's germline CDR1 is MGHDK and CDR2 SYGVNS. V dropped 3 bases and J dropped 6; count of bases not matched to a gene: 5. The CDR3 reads CASSDWDRAHGYTF. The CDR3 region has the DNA TGTGCCAGCAGTGATTGGGACAGGGCTCATGGCTACACCTTC.

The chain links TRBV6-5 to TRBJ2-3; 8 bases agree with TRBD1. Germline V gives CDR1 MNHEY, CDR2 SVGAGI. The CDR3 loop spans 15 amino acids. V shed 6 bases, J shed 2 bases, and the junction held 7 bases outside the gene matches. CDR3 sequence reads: CASRIRGQYTDTQYF. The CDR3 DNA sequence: TGTGCCAGCAGGATCAGGGGGCAGTACACAGATACGCAGTATTTT.

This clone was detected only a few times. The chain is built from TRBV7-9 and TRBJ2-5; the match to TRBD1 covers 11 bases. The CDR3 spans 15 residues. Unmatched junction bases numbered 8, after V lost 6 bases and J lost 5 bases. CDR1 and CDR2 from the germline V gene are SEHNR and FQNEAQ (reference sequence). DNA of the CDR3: TGTGCCAGCAGGGCGGACAGGGGGCTTAGGGAGACCCAGTACTTC. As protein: CASRADRGLRETQYF. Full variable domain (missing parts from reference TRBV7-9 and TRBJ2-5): DTGVSQNPRHKITKRGQNVTFRCDPISEHNRLYWYRQTLGQGPEFLTYFQNEAQLEKSRLLSDRFSAERPKGSFSTLEIQRTEQGDSAMYLCASRADRGLRETQYFGPGTRLLVL.

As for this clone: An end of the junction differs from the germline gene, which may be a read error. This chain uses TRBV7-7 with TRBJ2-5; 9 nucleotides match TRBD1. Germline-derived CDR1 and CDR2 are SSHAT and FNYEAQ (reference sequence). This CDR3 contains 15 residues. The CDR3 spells CASSLQGQGGETQYF. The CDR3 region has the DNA TGTGCTAGCAGCTTACAGGGACAGGGAGGCGAGACCCAGTACTTC.

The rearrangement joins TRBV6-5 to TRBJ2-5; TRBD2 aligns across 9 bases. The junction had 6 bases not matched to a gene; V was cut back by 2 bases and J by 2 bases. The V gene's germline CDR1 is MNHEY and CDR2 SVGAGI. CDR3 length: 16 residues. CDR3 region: CASSYGAGGVQETQYF. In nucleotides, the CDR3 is TGTGCCAGCAGTTACGGCGCGGGGGGGGTTCAAGAGACCCAGTACTTC.